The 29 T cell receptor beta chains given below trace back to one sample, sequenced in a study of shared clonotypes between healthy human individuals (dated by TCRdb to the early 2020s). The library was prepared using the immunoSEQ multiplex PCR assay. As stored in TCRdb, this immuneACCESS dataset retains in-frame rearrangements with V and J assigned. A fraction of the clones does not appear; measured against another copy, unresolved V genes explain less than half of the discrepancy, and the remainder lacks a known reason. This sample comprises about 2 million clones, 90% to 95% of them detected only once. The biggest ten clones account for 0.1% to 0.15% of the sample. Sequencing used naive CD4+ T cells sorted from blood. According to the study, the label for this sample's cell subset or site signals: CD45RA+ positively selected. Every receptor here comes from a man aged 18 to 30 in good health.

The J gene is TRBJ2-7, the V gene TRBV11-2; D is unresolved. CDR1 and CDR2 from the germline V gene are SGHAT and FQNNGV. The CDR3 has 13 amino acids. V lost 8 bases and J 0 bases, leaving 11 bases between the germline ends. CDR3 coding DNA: TGTGCCAGCGAACACCCGCTCTCCTACGAGCAGTACTTC. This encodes CASEHPLSYEQYF.

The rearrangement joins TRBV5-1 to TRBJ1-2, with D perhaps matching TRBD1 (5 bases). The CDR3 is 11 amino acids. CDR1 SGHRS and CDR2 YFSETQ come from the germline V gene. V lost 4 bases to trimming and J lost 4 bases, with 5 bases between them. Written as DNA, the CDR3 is TGCGCCAGCAGCGACAGCTATGGCTACACCTTC. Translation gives CASSDSYGYTF.

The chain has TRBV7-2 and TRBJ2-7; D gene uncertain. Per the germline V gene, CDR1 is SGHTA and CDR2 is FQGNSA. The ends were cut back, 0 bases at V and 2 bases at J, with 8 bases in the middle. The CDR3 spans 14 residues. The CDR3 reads CASSLAGYPYEQYF. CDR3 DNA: TGTGCCAGCAGCTTAGCAGGGTATCCCTACGAGCAGTACTTC. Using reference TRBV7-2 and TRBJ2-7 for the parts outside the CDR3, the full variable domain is GAGVSQSPSNKVTEKGKDVELRCDPISGHTALYWYRQSLGQGLEFLIYFQGNSAPDKSGLPSDRFSAERTGGSVSTLTIQRTQQEDSAVYLCASSLAGYPYEQYFGPGTRLTVT.

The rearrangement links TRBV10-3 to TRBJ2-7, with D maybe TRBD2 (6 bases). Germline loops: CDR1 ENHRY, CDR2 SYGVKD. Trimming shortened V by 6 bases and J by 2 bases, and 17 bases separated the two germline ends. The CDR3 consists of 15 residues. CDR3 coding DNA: TGTGCCATCAGGCCTCCGTTAGCGGCCCCCTACGAGCAGTACTTC. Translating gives CAIRPPLAAPYEQYF.

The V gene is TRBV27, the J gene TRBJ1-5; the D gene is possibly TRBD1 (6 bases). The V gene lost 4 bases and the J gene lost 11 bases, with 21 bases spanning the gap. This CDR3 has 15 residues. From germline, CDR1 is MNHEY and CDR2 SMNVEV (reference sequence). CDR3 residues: CASSSRDKVAGAQHF. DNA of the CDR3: TGTGCCAGCAGTTCCCGGGACAAGGTAGCAGGGGCCCAGCATTTT.

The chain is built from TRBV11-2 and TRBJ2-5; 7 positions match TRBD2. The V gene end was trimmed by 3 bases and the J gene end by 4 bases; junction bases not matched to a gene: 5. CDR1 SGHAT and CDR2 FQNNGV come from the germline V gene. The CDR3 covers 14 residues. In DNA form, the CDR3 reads TGTGCCAGCAGCTTGGGGGGGAAGGGAGAGACCCAGTACTTC. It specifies CASSLGGKGETQYF.

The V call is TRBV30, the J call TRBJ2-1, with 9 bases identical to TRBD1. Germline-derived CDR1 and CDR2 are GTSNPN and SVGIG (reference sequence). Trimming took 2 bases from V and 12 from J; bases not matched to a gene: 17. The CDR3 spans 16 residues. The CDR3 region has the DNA TGTGCCTGGAGTAAGGGGACAGGGTGGTTTCTACCGGGGCAGTTCTTC. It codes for CAWSKGTGWFLPGQFF.

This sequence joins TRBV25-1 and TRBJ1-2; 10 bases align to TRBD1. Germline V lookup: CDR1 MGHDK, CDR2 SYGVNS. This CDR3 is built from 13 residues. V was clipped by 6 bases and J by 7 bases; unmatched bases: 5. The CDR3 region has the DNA TGTGCCAGCAGCGACGACAGGGGGCCTGGCTACACCTTC. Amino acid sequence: CASSDDRGPGYTF.

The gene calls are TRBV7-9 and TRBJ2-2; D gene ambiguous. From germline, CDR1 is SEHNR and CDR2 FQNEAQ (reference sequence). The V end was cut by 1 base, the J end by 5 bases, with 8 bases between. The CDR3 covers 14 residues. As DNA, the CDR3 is TGTGCCAGCAGCTTAGGGGTGGAGACCGGGGAGCTGTTTTTT. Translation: CASSLGVETGELFF.

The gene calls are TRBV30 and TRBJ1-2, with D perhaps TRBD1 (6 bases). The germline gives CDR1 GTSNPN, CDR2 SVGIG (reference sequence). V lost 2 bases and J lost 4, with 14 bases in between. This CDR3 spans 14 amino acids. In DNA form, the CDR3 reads TGTGCCTGGAGTCCCGACAGGTATACCTATGGCTACACCTTC. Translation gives CAWSPDRYTYGYTF.

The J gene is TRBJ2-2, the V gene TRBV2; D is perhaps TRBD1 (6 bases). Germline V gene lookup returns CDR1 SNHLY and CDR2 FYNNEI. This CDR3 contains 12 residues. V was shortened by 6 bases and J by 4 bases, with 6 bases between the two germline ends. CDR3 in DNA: TGTGCCAGCAGCAGGGGCACCGGGGAGCTGTTTTTT. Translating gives CASSRGTGELFF.

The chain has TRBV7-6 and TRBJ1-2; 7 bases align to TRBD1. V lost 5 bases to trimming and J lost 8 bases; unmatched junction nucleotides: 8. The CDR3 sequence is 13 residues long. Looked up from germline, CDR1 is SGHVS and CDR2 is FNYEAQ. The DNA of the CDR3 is TGTGCCAGCAGCCGATCGACAGGGAACGGCTACACCTTC. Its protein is CASSRSTGNGYTF.

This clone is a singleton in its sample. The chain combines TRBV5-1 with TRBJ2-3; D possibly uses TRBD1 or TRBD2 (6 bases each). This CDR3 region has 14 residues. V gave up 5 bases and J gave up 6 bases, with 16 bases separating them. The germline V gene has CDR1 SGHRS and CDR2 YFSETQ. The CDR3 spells CASRSSGAGDTQYF. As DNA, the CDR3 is TGCGCCAGCAGATCGTCGGGGGCAGGGGATACGCAGTATTTT.

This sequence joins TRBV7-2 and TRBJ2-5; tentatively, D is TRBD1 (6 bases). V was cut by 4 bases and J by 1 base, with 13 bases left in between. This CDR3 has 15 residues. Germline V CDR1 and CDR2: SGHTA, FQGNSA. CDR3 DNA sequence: TGTGCCAGCAGCTCCAGGGGACGTCGCCAAGAGACCCAGTACTTC. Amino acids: CASSSRGRRQETQYF.

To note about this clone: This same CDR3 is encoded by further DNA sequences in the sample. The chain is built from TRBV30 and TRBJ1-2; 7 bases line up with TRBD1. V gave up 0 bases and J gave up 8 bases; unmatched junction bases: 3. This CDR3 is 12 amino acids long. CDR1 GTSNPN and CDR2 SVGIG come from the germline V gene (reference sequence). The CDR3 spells CAWSVPGGGYTF. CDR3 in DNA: TGTGCCTGGAGTGTACCAGGGGGAGGCTACACCTTC. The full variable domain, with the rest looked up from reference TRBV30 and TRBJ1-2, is SQTIHQWPATLVQPVGSPLSLECTVEGTSNPNLYWYRQAAGRGLQLLFYSVGIGQISSEVPQNLSASRPQDRQFILSSKKLLLSDSGFYLCAWSVPGGGYTFGSGTRLTVV.

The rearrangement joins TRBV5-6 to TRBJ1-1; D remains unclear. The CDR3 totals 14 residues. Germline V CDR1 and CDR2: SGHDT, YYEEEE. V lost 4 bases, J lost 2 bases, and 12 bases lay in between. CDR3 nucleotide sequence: TGTGCCAGCAGCCCGAGGACTCTAAACACTGAAGCTTTCTTT. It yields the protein CASSPRTLNTEAFF.

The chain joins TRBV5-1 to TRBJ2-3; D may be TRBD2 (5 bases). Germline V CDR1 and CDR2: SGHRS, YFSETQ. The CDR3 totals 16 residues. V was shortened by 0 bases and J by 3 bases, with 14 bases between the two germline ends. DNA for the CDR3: TGCGCCAGCAGCTTGGCGGGCCCCTCGGGGACAGATACGCAGTATTTT. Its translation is CASSLAGPSGTDTQYF. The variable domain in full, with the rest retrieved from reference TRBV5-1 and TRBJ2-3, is KAGVTQTPRYLIKTRGQQVTLSCSPISGHRSVSWYQQTPGQGLQFLFEYFSETQRNKGNFPGRFSGRQFSNSRSEMNVSTLELGDSALYLCASSLAGPSGTDTQYFGPGTRLTVL.

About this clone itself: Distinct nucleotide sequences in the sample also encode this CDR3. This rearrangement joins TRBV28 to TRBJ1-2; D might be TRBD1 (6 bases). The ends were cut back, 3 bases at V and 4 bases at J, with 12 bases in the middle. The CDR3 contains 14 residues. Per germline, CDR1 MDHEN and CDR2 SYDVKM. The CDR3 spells CASSFSTGLYGYTF. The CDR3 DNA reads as TGTGCCAGCAGTTTCTCGACAGGTCTCTATGGCTACACCTTC.

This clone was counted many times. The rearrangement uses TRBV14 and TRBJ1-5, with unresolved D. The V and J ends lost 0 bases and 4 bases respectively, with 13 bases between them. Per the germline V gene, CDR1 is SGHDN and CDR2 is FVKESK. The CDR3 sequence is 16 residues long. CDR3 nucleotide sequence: TGTGCCAGCAGCCAAGATGGGAGCCGGGTAAATCAGCCCCAGCATTTT. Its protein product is CASSQDGSRVNQPQHF. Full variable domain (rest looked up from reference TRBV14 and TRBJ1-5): EAGVTQFPSHSVIEKGQTVTLRCDPISGHDNLYWYRRVMGKEIKFLLHFVKESKQDESGMPNNRFLAERTGGTYSTLKVQPAELEDSGVYFCASSQDGSRVNQPQHFGDGTRLSIL.

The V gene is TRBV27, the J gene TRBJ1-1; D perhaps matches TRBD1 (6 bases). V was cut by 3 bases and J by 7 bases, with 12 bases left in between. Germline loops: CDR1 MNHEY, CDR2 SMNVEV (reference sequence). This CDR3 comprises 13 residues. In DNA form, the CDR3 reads TGTGCCAGCAGTTTGGTCCAGGGGTATGAAGCTTTCTTT. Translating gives CASSLVQGYEAFF.

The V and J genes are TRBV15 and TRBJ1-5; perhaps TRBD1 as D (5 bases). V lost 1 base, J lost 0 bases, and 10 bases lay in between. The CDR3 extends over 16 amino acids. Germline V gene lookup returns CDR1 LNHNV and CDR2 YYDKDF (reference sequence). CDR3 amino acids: CATSRGSTDSNQPQHF. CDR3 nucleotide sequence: TGTGCCACCAGCAGAGGTTCGACAGATAGCAATCAGCCCCAGCATTTT. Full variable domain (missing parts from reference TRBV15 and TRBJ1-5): DAMVIQNPRYQVTQFGKPVTLSCSQTLNHNVMYWYQQKSSQAPKLLFHYYDKDFNNEADTPDNFQSRRPNTSFCFLDIRSPGLGDTAMYLCATSRGSTDSNQPQHFGDGTRLSIL.

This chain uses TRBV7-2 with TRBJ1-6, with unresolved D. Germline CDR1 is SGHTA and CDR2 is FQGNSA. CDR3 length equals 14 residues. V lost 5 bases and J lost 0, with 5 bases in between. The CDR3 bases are TGTGCCAGCAGCCCCGACTCCTATAATTCACCCCTCCACTTT. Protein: CASSPDSYNSPLHF. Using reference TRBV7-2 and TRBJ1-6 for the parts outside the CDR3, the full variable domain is GAGVSQSPSNKVTEKGKDVELRCDPISGHTALYWYRQSLGQGLEFLIYFQGNSAPDKSGLPSDRFSAERTGGSVSTLTIQRTQQEDSAVYLCASSPDSYNSPLHFGNGTRLTVT.

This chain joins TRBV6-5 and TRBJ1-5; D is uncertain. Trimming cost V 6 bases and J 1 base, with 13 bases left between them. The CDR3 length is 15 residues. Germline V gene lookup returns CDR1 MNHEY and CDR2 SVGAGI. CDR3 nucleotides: TGTGCCAGCAGCCCCGCTGGCTCGAGCAATCAGCCCCAGCATTTT. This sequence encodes CASSPAGSSNQPQHF.

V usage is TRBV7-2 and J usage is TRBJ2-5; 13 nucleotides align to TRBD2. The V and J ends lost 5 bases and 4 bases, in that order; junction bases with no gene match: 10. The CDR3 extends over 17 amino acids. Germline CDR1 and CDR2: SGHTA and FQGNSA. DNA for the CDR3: TGTGCCAGCAGCCTCGGACTAGCGGGAGTGGAACGAGAGACCCAGTACTTC. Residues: CASSLGLAGVERETQYF.

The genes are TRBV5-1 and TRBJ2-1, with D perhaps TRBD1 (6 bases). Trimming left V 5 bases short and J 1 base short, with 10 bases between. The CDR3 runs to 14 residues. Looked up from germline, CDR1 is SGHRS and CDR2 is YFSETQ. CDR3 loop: CASSEGESYNEQFF. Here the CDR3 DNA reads TGCGCCAGCAGTGAGGGGGAGTCCTACAATGAGCAGTTCTTC.

The CDR3 DNA follows: TGTGCCAGCTCACAACAGTCTACCAAGACGGAGACCCAGTACTTC. This encodes CASSQQSTKTETQYF. The chain joins TRBV18 to TRBJ2-5; no clear D gene. The V gene's germline CDR1 is KGHSH and CDR2 LQKENI. This CDR3 spans 15 amino acids. V was clipped by 4 bases and J by 5 bases, with 17 bases between them.

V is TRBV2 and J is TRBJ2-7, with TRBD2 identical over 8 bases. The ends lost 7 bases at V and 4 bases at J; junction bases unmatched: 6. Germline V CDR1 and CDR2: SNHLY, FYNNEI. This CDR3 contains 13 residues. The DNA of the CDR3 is TGTGCCAGCACTCGGGGGGGTAATTACGAGCAGTACTTC. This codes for CASTRGGNYEQYF.

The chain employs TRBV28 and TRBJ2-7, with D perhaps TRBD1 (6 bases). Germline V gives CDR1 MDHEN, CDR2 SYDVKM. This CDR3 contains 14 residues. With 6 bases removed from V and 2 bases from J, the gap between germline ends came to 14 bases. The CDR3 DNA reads TGTGCCAGCAGCGTCCCCAGGGGAGCCTACGAGCAGTACTTC. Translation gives CASSVPRGAYEQYF.

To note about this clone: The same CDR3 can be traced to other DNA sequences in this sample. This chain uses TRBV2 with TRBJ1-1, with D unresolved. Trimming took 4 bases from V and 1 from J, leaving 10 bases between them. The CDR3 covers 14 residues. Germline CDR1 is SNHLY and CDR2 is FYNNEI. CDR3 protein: CASSVTGKNTEAFF. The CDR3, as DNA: TGTGCCAGCAGTGTCACGGGGAAGAACACTGAAGCTTTCTTT.